This TCR beta chain came from a study of T cells in Graves' hyperthyroidism and ophthalmopathy. Study observations and caveats: Median prediction lead before ophthalmopathy onset was 5 to 7 months with the model. Most thyroid clonotypes expanded above 0.001 appeared in blood too. Stable hyperthyroidism was separated from ophthalmopathy by a model based on 13 V-J features.

Researchers took RNA transcripts and amplified the TCR beta CDR3 regions from them. TCR CDR3 underwent first-round RT-PCR with the HTBI primer set. TCRdb independently ran MiXCR on the multiplex PCR reads; one entry per CDR3 protein. The sample holds about 510,000 distinct CDR3 sequences, 46% seen once. For the diagnoses, clinical symptoms, serum thyroxine and TRAb, thyroid ultrasound and orbital computed tomography were used. As regards this clonotype: The antigen is undetermined.

This CDR3 has 14 amino acids. With 5 bases clipped from V and 6 bases from J, the junction kept 10 bases outside the gene matches. J is TRBJ2-7 and V is TRBV12-3 or TRBV12-4; TRBD1 agrees at 7 bases. The sequence came from an adult woman with Graves' disease, either hyperthyroidism or ophthalmopathy (not recorded which). The sequenced sample consisted of peripheral blood or thyroid tissue (not recorded which). The CDR3 nucleotides read TGTGCCAGCAGTCGGAGCAGAGGGACAGTCGAGCAGTACTTC. Translated, it gives CASSRSRGTVEQYF.